Below, 30 T cell receptor beta chains from the same sample are listed, as sequenced in a study of blood T cell repertoires in COVID-19. Profiled with immunoSEQ multiplex PCR; TCRdb holds only in-frame clones, not every one. The sample has 200,000 to 300,000 clones; about four fifths are singletons. Sequences were obtained from peripheral blood. Source of these receptors: a man at least 80 years old with acute or convalescent COVID-19.

The chain recombines TRBV5-1 with TRBJ2-2; perhaps TRBD2 as D (5 bases). Germline CDR1 reads SGHRS; CDR2 reads YFSETQ. V dropped 3 bases and J dropped 5 bases, with 11 bases sitting between them. The CDR3 covers 14 residues. The CDR3 region has the DNA TGCGCCAGCAGCTCCCTAAGCGGTACCGGGGAGCTGTTTTTT. Protein product: CASSSLSGTGELFF.

The CDR3 here is CASRAGETYNEQFF. CDR3 coding DNA: TGCGCCAGCCGAGCGGGGGAAACCTACAATGAGCAGTTCTTC. The rearrangement uses TRBV5-1 and TRBJ2-1; TRBD2 aligns across 8 bases. The V segment lost 7 bases and the J segment 2 bases; nucleotides outside the gene matches: 5. This CDR3 is built from 14 residues. Germline V gene data show CDR1 as SGHRS and CDR2 as YFSETQ.

This clone was recorded once. The gene calls are TRBV2 and TRBJ2-1, with 7 bases that match TRBD1. CDR1 is SNHLY, CDR2 FYNNEI, per germline. The V and J ends lost 4 bases and 12 bases, in that order; junction bases with no gene match: 0. This CDR3 is 10 amino acids long. The CDR3 here is CASSGTGQFF. For the CDR3, the DNA is TGTGCCAGCAGTGGGACAGGGCAGTTCTTC.

V gene TRBV24-1 combines with J gene TRBJ2-6; D gene uncertain. The V end was cut by 4 bases, the J end by 0 bases, with 6 bases between. This CDR3 comprises 15 residues. CDR1 and CDR2 (germline): KGHDR, SFDVKD. The CDR3 DNA is TGTGCCACCAGTGACCTTGTCTCTGGGGCCAACGTCCTGACTTTC. Its translation: CATSDLVSGANVLTF.

V and J are TRBV24-1 and TRBJ2-2; possible D gene TRBD1, 5 bases. Germline loops: CDR1 KGHDR, CDR2 SFDVKD. Trimming shortened V by 8 bases and J by 1 base, and 10 bases separated the two germline ends. This CDR3 has 14 amino acids. The CDR3 is CATKGSLNTGELFF. CDR3 DNA: TGTGCCACCAAGGGGTCCCTGAACACCGGGGAGCTGTTTTTT.

This clone was detected a few times. The chain has TRBV5-4 and TRBJ1-2; 8 bases align to TRBD1. V dropped 0 bases and J dropped 4; count of bases not matched to a gene: 2. The germline V gene has CDR1 SGHNT and CDR2 YYREEE (reference sequence). The CDR3 covers 14 residues. The CDR3 nucleotides read TGTGCCAGCAGCTTGGCAGGGGGCCTCTATGGCTACACCTTC. Protein: CASSLAGGLYGYTF.

The genes are TRBV7-9 and TRBJ2-1, with 7 positions matching TRBD1. Trimming removed 3 bases from V and 2 bases from J; junction bases left unmatched: 4. This CDR3 is 15 amino acids long. The germline gives CDR1 SEHNR, CDR2 FQNEAQ (reference sequence). CDR3 DNA sequence: TGTGCCAGCAGCTTTATCAGGGGGACCTACAATGAGCAGTTCTTC. Protein: CASSFIRGTYNEQFF.

A few counts support this clone. The chain combines TRBV11-2 with TRBJ1-3; D not certain. The CDR3 is 17 residues long. Trimming cost V 0 bases and J 2 bases, with 14 bases left between them. Germline V CDR1 and CDR2: SGHAT, FQNNGV. The CDR3 DNA sequence: TGTGCCAGCAGCTTAGAGCCGGGGTCAAGGGCTGGAAACACCATATATTTT. Amino acid sequence: CASSLEPGSRAGNTIYF. The full variable domain, in which reference TRBV11-2 and TRBJ1-3 provide the parts outside the CDR3, is EAGVAQSPRYKIIEKRQSVAFWCNPISGHATLYWYQQILGQGPKLLIQFQNNGVVDDSQLPKDRFSAERLKGVDSTLKIQPAKLEDSAVYLCASSLEPGSRAGNTIYFGEGSWLTVV.

The chain recombines TRBV11-3 with TRBJ2-3; 9 positions match TRBD2. This CDR3 has 16 amino acids. The ends lost 4 bases at V and 5 bases at J; junction bases unmatched: 10. CDR1 is SGHNT and CDR2 is YENEEA in the germline V gene. The CDR3 DNA reads TGTGCCAGCAGCTCCGGAGGGACTAGCCCCCAAGATACGCAGTATTTT. Translation gives CASSSGGTSPQDTQYF.

The chain combines TRBV7-9 with TRBJ1-4; 8 bases align to TRBD1. CDR1 is SEHNR, CDR2 FQNEAQ, per germline (reference sequence). V shed 5 bases, J shed 4 bases, and the junction held 6 bases outside the gene matches. CDR3 length equals 15 residues. CDR3 in DNA: TGTGCCAGCAGCCGCGTCGACAGGGGTAATGAAAAACTGTTTTTT. Encoded protein: CASSRVDRGNEKLFF.

The CDR3 loop reads CASSLAVGSGGSSYNEQFF. CDR3 DNA sequence: TGTGCCAGCAGCTTGGCAGTGGGCTCAGGGGGTAGCTCCTACAATGAGCAGTTCTTC. The V call is TRBV5-5, the J call TRBJ2-1, with 7 bases aligning to TRBD1. CDR1 SGHKS and CDR2 YYEKEE come from the germline V gene (reference sequence). The V and J ends lost 0 bases and 0 bases, in that order; junction bases with no gene match: 12. The CDR3 has 19 amino acids.

This clone was detected only once. The chain carries TRBV7-9 and TRBJ2-1, with TRBD1 matching over 9 bases. The CDR3 sequence is 16 residues long. Trimming cost V 3 bases and J 9 bases; bases outside gene matches: 12. Germline-derived CDR1 and CDR2 are SEHNR and FQNEAQ (reference sequence). The CDR3 bases are TGTGCCAGCAGCTTCCGGGACAGGGTGGCAAGGGGTGAGCAGTTCTTC. It yields the protein CASSFRDRVARGEQFF. The full variable domain, its missing parts supplied by reference TRBV7-9 and TRBJ2-1, is DTGVSQNPRHKITKRGQNVTFRCDPISEHNRLYWYRQTLGQGPEFLTYFQNEAQLEKSRLLSDRFSAERPKGSFSTLEIQRTEQGDSAMYLCASSFRDRVARGEQFFGPGTRLTVL.

This chain links TRBV7-9 with TRBJ2-4; 10 nucleotides match TRBD2. Looked up from germline, CDR1 is SEHNR and CDR2 is FQNEAQ (reference sequence). V trimming: 2 bases; J trimming: 3 bases; junction bases outside the gene matches: 7. This CDR3 comprises 17 residues. In DNA, the CDR3 is TGTGCCAGCAGCTTATTGTTGACTAGCGGGCTCAAAAACATTCAGTACTTC. It specifies CASSLLLTSGLKNIQYF.

The V gene is TRBV24-1, the J gene TRBJ1-1; D perhaps matches TRBD1 (5 bases). CDR3 length: 13 residues. Germline V CDR1 and CDR2: KGHDR, SFDVKD. V lost 4 bases, J lost 10 bases, and 15 bases lay in between. The CDR3 here is CATSEPGLQVAFF. As DNA, the CDR3 is TGTGCCACCAGTGAACCGGGACTACAGGTAGCTTTCTTT.

The CDR3 loop reads CASRQLDRENSPLHF. The CDR3, as DNA: TGTGCCAGCAGACAGCTGGACAGGGAAAATTCACCCCTCCACTTT. The J gene is TRBJ1-6, the V gene TRBV7-6; 8 bases agree with TRBD1. Germline V CDR1 and CDR2: SGHVS, FNYEAQ. Trimming took 6 bases from V and 7 from J; bases not matched to a gene: 8. This CDR3 comprises 15 residues.

The chain carries TRBV4-1 and TRBJ1-3; no definite D call. V was clipped by 1 base and J by 1 base, with 8 bases between them. This CDR3 is built from 15 residues. Per germline, CDR1 MGHRA and CDR2 YSYEKL. The CDR3 sequence is CASSQVSVSGNTIYF. In DNA, the CDR3 is TGCGCCAGCAGCCAAGTGTCTGTATCTGGAAACACCATATATTTT.

The rearrangement links TRBV6-9 to TRBJ1-5, with 7 bases lining up with TRBD1. The CDR3 has 15 residues. Trimming cost V 8 bases and J 5 bases; bases outside gene matches: 12. Germline CDR1 and CDR2: MNHGY and SVAAGI. CDR3 in DNA: TGTGCCAGCCTGTTAACAGGGGAAAGTCATCAGCCCCAGCATTTT. It yields the protein CASLLTGESHQPQHF.

This clone showed up just once. The chain couples TRBV7-3 to TRBJ1-2; TRBD1 might be the D (6 bases). The CDR3 sequence is 13 residues long. With 3 bases removed from V and 8 bases from J, the gap between germline ends came to 13 bases. CDR1 is SGHTA, CDR2 FQGTGA, per germline. CDR3 amino acids: CASSLGAEGGYTF. For the CDR3, the DNA is TGTGCCAGCAGCTTGGGGGCAGAGGGAGGCTACACCTTC.

The chain links TRBV27 to TRBJ1-5; TRBD1 agrees at 7 bases. The junction had 10 bases not matched to a gene; V was cut back by 6 bases and J by 2 bases. Germline V lookup: CDR1 MNHEY, CDR2 SMNVEV (reference sequence). CDR3 length: 16 residues. CDR3 sequence reads: CASSTLAGQGNQPQHF. The DNA of the CDR3 is TGTGCCAGCAGCACCCTTGCAGGACAGGGCAATCAGCCCCAGCATTTT.

The chain couples TRBV7-2 to TRBJ2-7; no definite D call. Deletions cut 1 base from V and 0 bases from J, with 10 bases between. Germline CDR1 SGHTA, CDR2 FQGNSA. The CDR3 runs to 15 residues. Here the CDR3 reads CASSLESFSSYEQYF. DNA for the CDR3: TGTGCCAGCAGCTTAGAGTCTTTTAGCTCCTACGAGCAGTACTTC.

J is TRBJ2-3 and V is TRBV18; 12 bases align to TRBD2. This CDR3 contains 15 residues. Trimming took 2 bases from V and 4 from J; bases not matched to a gene: 1. Per the germline V gene, CDR1 is KGHSH and CDR2 is LQKENI. Here the CDR3 DNA reads TGTGCCAGCTCACCAACTAGCGGGGGGCCAGATACGCAGTATTTT. Translating gives CASSPTSGGPDTQYF.

V gene TRBV5-1 combines with J gene TRBJ2-7; D is possibly TRBD2 (6 bases). This CDR3 is built from 16 residues. With 4 bases removed from V and 4 bases from J, the gap between germline ends came to 21 bases. From germline, CDR1 is SGHRS and CDR2 YFSETQ. The DNA of the CDR3 is TGCGCCAGCAGCATCCAGGCGGGACTGGCGGTGTACGAGCAGTACTTC. Protein: CASSIQAGLAVYEQYF.

This chain links TRBV5-6 with TRBJ2-7; weak D call: TRBD2 (6 bases). Looked up from germline, CDR1 is SGHDT and CDR2 is YYEEEE. The length of the CDR3 is 14 residues. V was shortened by 4 bases and J by 1 base, with 12 bases between the two germline ends. The CDR3 spells CASSGRGKSYEQYF. The CDR3 DNA reads TGTGCCAGCAGCGGTCGGGGGAAGTCCTACGAGCAGTACTTC. The full variable domain, completed using reference TRBV5-6 and TRBJ2-7, is DAGVTQSPTHLIKTRGQQVTLRCSPKSGHDTVSWYQQALGQGPQFIFQYYEEEERQRGNFPDRFSGHQFPNYSSELNVNALLLGDSALYLCASSGRGKSYEQYFGPGTRLTVT.

V gene TRBV12-5 combines with J gene TRBJ2-7, with a tentative D call TRBD2 (6 bases). Germline-derived CDR1 and CDR2 are LGHNT and FRNRAP. The CDR3 consists of 13 residues. The CDR3 nucleotides are TGTGGTAGACTAGTTTGGCATACCTACGAGCAGTACTTC. Amino acid sequence: CGRLVWHTYEQYF.

The chain joins TRBV28 to TRBJ2-7; D might be TRBD1 (5 bases). The germline V gene has CDR1 MDHEN and CDR2 SYDVKM. The ends were cut back, 4 bases at V and 0 bases at J, with 13 bases in the middle. This CDR3 is built from 15 residues. Written as DNA, the CDR3 is TGTGCCAGCAGTTCCCCGTGGGGCTACTCCTACGAGCAGTACTTC. Translation: CASSSPWGYSYEQYF.

The chain has TRBV7-8 and TRBJ2-1; 8 bases align to TRBD2. Germline V CDR1 and CDR2: SGHVS, FQNEAQ. The V segment lost 5 bases and the J segment 9 bases; nucleotides outside the gene matches: 12. The CDR3 is 15 residues long. The DNA for the CDR3 is TGTGCCAGCAGCCGACGGGGGGGCGGTCCGGGTGAGCAGTTCTTC. As protein: CASSRRGGGPGEQFF.

This clone was seen only a few times. This chain joins TRBV6-5 and TRBJ2-7; 12 bases agree with TRBD2. Germline V gene sequence: CDR1 MNHEY, CDR2 SVGAGI. CDR3 length: 13 amino acids. Germline trimming cut 8 bases from V and 5 bases from J; bases unmatched to any gene: 4. In DNA form, the CDR3 reads TGTGCCAGCCTGGGACTAGCGGGTAACGAGCAGTACTTC. This translates into CASLGLAGNEQYF.

The chain carries TRBV2 and TRBJ2-1; 9 nucleotides line up with TRBD1. Trimming took 6 bases from V and 10 from J; bases not matched to a gene: 10. The CDR3 is 14 amino acids. CDR1 is SNHLY and CDR2 is FYNNEI in the germline V gene. The CDR3 sequence is CASRVTGGHTEQFF. The CDR3 nucleotides are TGTGCCAGCAGGGTGACAGGGGGGCACACCGAGCAGTTCTTC. The whole variable domain, remainder taken from reference TRBV2 and TRBJ2-1, is EPEVTQTPSHQVTQMGQEVILRCVPISNHLYFYWYRQILGQKVEFLVSFYNNEISEKSEIFDDQFSVERPDGSNFTLKIRSTKLEDSAMYFCASRVTGGHTEQFFGPGTRLTVL.

This clone has more than one count but fewer than ten. The chain uses TRBV3-1 (or the pseudogene TRBV3-2) and TRBJ2-1, with 7 bases matching TRBD2. CDR3 size: 14 residues. CDR1 is LGHDT and CDR2 is YNNKEL in the germline V gene (reference sequence). Losses at the gene ends were 2 bases for V and 7 bases for J; bases not matched to a gene: 5. The CDR3 reads CASSQSQLANEQFF. DNA for the CDR3: TGTGCCAGCAGCCAATCTCAACTAGCGAATGAGCAGTTCTTC.

The chain employs TRBV5-1 and TRBJ1-1; maybe TRBD1 (6 bases). Looked up from germline, CDR1 is SGHRS and CDR2 is YFSETQ. CDR3 size: 16 residues. Between the trimmed V and J ends, which lost 3 bases and 2 bases, there was a span of 17 bases. The CDR3 DNA reads TGCGCCAGCAGCTCAGGGGCTTTACTAGGTAACACTGAAGCTTTCTTT. It specifies CASSSGALLGNTEAFF. The whole variable domain, filled in from reference TRBV5-1 and TRBJ1-1, reads KAGVTQTPRYLIKTRGQQVTLSCSPISGHRSVSWYQQTPGQGLQFLFEYFSETQRNKGNFPGRFSGRQFSNSRSEMNVSTLELGDSALYLCASSSGALLGNTEAFFGQGTRLTVV.